The TCR beta chain under discussion was sequenced for a study of CD8+ T cells in alopecia areata. Treatment noted: oral pan-JAK inhibitor, 5-10 mg twice daily. Sampling of alopecia areata patients yielded lesional scalp punch biopsies as well as peripheral blood. cDNA prepared by RNA extraction and subsequent reverse transcription served as the template for sequencing. Data came from immunoSEQ multiplex PCR; TCRdb stores just in-frame clones and leaves some out. The sample includes nearly 200,000 clones, about 62% of them seen just once. This clone was found a few times. Germline-derived CDR1 and CDR2 are SGHVS and FNYEAQ. The CDR3 is 13 amino acids. V lost 1 base, J lost 6 bases, and 6 bases lay in between.

The sequences come from CD4+ T cells sorted from blood, collected at week 24, from a patient treated with tofacitinib. This receptor was identified in a human donor with alopecia areata. The chain employs TRBV7-6 and TRBJ2-2; either TRBD1 or TRBD2 may supply D (5 bases each). The DNA of the CDR3 is TGTGCCAGCAGCTTAGGGGGGTCCGGGGAGCTGTTTTTT. It translates to CASSLGGSGELFF.